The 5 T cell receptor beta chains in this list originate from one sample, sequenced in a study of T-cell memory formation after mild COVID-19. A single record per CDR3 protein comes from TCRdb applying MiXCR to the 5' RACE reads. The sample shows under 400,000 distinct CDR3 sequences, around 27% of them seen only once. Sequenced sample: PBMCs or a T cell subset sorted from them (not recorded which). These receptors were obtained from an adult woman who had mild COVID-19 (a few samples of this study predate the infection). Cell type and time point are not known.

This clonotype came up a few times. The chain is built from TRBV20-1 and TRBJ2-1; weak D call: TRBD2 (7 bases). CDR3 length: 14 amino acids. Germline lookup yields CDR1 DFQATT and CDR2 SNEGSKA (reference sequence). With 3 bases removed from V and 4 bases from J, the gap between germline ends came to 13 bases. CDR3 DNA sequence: TGCAGTGCTAGCGGGGGGCCTCCATACAATGAGCAGTTCTTC. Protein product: CSASGGPPYNEQFF.

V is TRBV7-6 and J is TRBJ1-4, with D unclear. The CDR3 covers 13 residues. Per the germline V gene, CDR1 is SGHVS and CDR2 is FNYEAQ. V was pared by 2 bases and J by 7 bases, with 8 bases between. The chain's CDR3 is CASSLNVLEKLFF. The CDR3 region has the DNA TGTGCCAGCAGCTTAAATGTCCTTGAAAAACTGTTTTTT.

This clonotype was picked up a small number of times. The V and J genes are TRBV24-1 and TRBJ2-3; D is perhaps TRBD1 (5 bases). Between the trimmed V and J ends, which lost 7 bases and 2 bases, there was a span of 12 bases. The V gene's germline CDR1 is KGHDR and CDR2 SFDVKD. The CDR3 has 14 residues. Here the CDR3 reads CATRETDSTDTQYF. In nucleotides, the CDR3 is TGTGCCACCAGGGAGACAGACTCCACAGATACGCAGTATTTT.

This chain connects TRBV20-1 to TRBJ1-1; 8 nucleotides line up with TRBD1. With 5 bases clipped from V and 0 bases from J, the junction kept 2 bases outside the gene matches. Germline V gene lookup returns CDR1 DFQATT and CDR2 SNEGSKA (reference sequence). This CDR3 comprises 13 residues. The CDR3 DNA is TGCAGTGCTGGGGACAGGTTGAACACTGAAGCTTTCTTT. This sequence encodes CSAGDRLNTEAFF.

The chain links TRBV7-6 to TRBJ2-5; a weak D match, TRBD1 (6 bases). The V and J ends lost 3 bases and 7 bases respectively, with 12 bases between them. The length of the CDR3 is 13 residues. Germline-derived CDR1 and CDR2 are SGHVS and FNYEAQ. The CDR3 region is CASSFPGAGTQYF. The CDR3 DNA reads TGTGCCAGCAGCTTCCCAGGGGCGGGGACCCAGTACTTC.